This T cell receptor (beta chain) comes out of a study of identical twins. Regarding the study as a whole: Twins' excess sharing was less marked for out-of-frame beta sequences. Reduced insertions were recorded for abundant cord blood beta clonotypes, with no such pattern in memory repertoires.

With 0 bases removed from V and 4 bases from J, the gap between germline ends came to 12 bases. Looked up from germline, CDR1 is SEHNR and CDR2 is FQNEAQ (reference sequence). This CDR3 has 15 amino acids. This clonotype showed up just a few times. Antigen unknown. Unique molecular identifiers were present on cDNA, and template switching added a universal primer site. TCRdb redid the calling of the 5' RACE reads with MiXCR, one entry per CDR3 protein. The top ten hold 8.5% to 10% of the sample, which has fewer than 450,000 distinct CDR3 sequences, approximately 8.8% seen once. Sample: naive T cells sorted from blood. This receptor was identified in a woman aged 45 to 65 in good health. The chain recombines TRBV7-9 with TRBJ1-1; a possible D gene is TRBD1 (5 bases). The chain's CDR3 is CASSLARQGVTEAFF. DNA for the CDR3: TGTGCCAGCAGCTTAGCGCGCCAGGGAGTCACTGAAGCTTTCTTT.